This is a list of T cell receptor beta chains from one sample in a study of blood T cell repertoires in COVID-19. TCRdb's copy holds only in-frame clones and misses some; the assay was immunoSEQ multiplex PCR. This table has around 150,000 clones, around 80% appearing once. Source material: PBMCs or T cells enriched from blood (not recorded which). The receptors were sampled from a man aged 50-60 years who had recovered from COVID-19. Each CDR3 is given without its conserved first and last residue. A D gene is named only where the DNA matches it firmly.

d_call,v_call,cdr3_aa
NA,TRBV30,ACTRGQGSKNIQY
NA,TRBV2,ASTDVESNSPLH
TRBD1,TRBV7-9,ASSLDTGGSGTQY
TRBD1,TRBV29-1,SVRTGADTQY
TRBD1,TRBV28,ASLLSGGSPLH
TRBD1,TRBV30,AWRQGRAYGYT
TRBD1,TRBV6-1,ASSELAGGRGKLF
TRBD2,TRBV5-1,ASSSSGALYEQY
NA,TRBV11-2,ASRGGGPYEQY
TRBD1,TRBV30,AWISQGALMNTEAF
NA,TRBV28,ASSLGGISNQPQH
NA,TRBV14,ASSQDYREIYGYT
TRBD1,TRBV9,ASSPTGTAGNTIY
NA,TRBV4-2,ASSPEVGSYNEQF
NA,TRBV11-3,ASSLQGSYEQY
NA,TRBV9,ASSVGAGGNQPQH
NA,TRBV2,ASSEQTWNTEAF